This TCR beta chain was captured by sequencing in a study of blood T cell repertoires in COVID-19. CDR1 and CDR2 (germline): LNHDA, SQIVND (reference sequence). V gave up 2 bases and J gave up 5 bases, with 12 bases separating them. The CDR3 extends over 14 amino acids. Assay: immunoSEQ multiplex PCR; the TCRdb copy retains only in-frame clones and omits some. The sample lists some 110,000 clones, 81% seen once, with under 40% in the top ten. The clonotype comes from an elderly man with acute or convalescent COVID-19. The source material was peripheral blood. V and J are TRBV19 and TRBJ2-5; no definite D call. CDR3 sequence reads: CASSIFGTPETQYF. The CDR3 bases are TGTGCCAGTAGTATATTCGGTACTCCCGAGACCCAGTACTTC. The whole variable domain, filled in from reference TRBV19 and TRBJ2-5, reads DGGITQSPKYLFRKEGQNVTLSCEQNLNHDAMYWYRQDPGQGLRLIYYSQIVNDFQKGDIAEGYSVSREKKESFPLTVTSAQKNPTAFYLCASSIFGTPETQYFGPGTRLLVL.